One sample yielded the 17 T cell receptor beta chains listed below, sequenced in a study of long-term antiretroviral therapy in people with HIV. Version v3.0 of the immunoSEQ assay ran at survey level. Profiled with immunoSEQ multiplex PCR; TCRdb holds only in-frame clones, not every one. The sample holds 40,000 to 50,000 clones, about 94% seen once. The material was unsorted PBMCs, obtained 9 to 9.5 years after starting antiretroviral therapy. Receptor source: a man aged 25-45 years with HIV.

This chain links TRBV5-1 with TRBJ2-4; possible D gene TRBD1, 6 bases. The V gene's germline CDR1 is SGHRS and CDR2 YFSETQ. This CDR3 has 15 residues. Deletions cut 4 bases from V and 5 bases from J, with 16 bases between. The CDR3 reads CASSRDNRQENIQYF. The CDR3 DNA is TGCGCCAGCAGCCGAGACAACAGACAGGAAAACATTCAGTACTTC.

The chain joins TRBV7-2 to TRBJ2-5, with 8 nucleotides matching TRBD1. Germline trimming cut 3 bases from V and 3 bases from J; bases unmatched to any gene: 6. The germline V gene has CDR1 SGHTA and CDR2 FQGNSA. The CDR3 has 15 amino acids. The CDR3: CASSFDRGKEETQYF. The CDR3 coding sequence is TGTGCCAGCAGCTTCGACAGGGGCAAAGAAGAGACCCAGTACTTC.

The chain recombines TRBV18 with TRBJ1-4; D is undetermined. CDR1 and CDR2 from the germline V gene are KGHSH and LQKENI. Trimming took off 1 base at V and 7 bases at J, with 10 bases between the two ends. CDR3 length: 14 residues. CDR3: CASSPQGVSEKLFF. DNA of the CDR3: TGTGCCAGCTCACCACAGGGAGTCAGTGAAAAACTGTTTTTT.

The V and J genes are TRBV7-9 and TRBJ1-1; no clear D gene. This CDR3 comprises 13 residues. CDR1 SEHNR and CDR2 FQNEAQ come from the germline V gene (reference sequence). V dropped 3 bases and J dropped 1 base, with 6 bases sitting between them. This CDR3 is CASSFIPNTEAFF. CDR3 sequence (DNA): TGTGCCAGCAGCTTTATCCCGAACACTGAAGCTTTCTTT.

The chain is built from TRBV6-5 and TRBJ1-5; no definite D call. In germline, CDR1 is MNHEY, CDR2 SVGAGI. The CDR3 has 14 amino acids. V lost 5 bases, J lost 3 bases, and 11 bases lay in between. The CDR3 loop reads CASSQSVINQPQHF. CDR3 nucleotides: TGTGCCAGCAGTCAGTCAGTCATCAATCAGCCCCAGCATTTT.

The CDR3 loop is CASRSGGGSYNSPLHF. CDR3 DNA sequence: TGTGCCAGCAGATCGGGGGGAGGCTCCTATAATTCACCCCTCCACTTT. The rearrangement uses TRBV28 and TRBJ1-6, with D tentatively TRBD1 (5 bases). Trimming removed 6 bases from V and 0 bases from J, with 12 bases in between. In germline, CDR1 is MDHEN, CDR2 SYDVKM. The CDR3 contains 16 residues.

The chain links TRBV2 to TRBJ2-5; D possibly corresponds to TRBD1 (6 bases). Trimming left V 6 bases short and J 1 base short, with 21 bases between. Germline V gene lookup returns CDR1 SNHLY and CDR2 FYNNEI. CDR3 length equals 17 residues. The CDR3 loop is CASRENRYRTAQETQYF. DNA of the CDR3: TGTGCCAGCAGGGAAAACCGGTATAGGACAGCCCAAGAGACCCAGTACTTC.

The chain employs TRBV28 and TRBJ2-3, with TRBD2 matching over 8 bases. Germline trimming cut 8 bases from V and 4 bases from J; bases unmatched to any gene: 8. The CDR3 has 14 amino acids. From germline, CDR1 is MDHEN and CDR2 SYDVKM. CDR3 loop: CASPPSGGADTQYF. Here the CDR3 DNA reads TGTGCCAGCCCACCATCCGGGGGGGCAGATACGCAGTATTTT.

V usage is TRBV9 and J usage is TRBJ1-1, with D perhaps TRBD1 (5 bases). V was clipped by 3 bases and J by 0 bases, with 9 bases between them. Looked up from germline, CDR1 is SGDLS and CDR2 is YYNGEE. The CDR3 totals 14 residues. As DNA, the CDR3 is TGTGCCAGCAGCGCGGACAACTTGAACACTGAAGCTTTCTTT. Its translation is CASSADNLNTEAFF. Full variable domain (rest looked up from reference TRBV9 and TRBJ1-1): DSGVTQTPKHLITATGQRVTLRCSPRSGDLSVYWYQQSLDQGLQFLIQYYNGEERAKGNILERFSAQQFPDLHSELNLSSLELGDSALYFCASSADNLNTEAFFGQGTRLTVV.

The V and J genes are TRBV6-1 and TRBJ1-4; D remains ambiguous. This CDR3 has 12 amino acids. Germline V gene lookup returns CDR1 MNHNS and CDR2 SASEGT. V shed 7 bases and J shed 8 bases, with 11 bases lying between them. The CDR3: CASTTASEKLFF. CDR3 bases: TGTGCCAGCACGACCGCTAGCGAAAAACTGTTTTTT.

In nucleotides, the CDR3 is TGTGCCAGCAGTGCAACAGGCCCTCAGGAACCCCAGCATTTT. It translates to CASSATGPQEPQHF. V is TRBV2 and J is TRBJ1-5; a possible D gene is TRBD1 (5 bases). The CDR3 is 14 residues long. The germline V and J ends were trimmed by 4 bases and 10 bases, with 17 bases remaining between them. Germline CDR1 and CDR2: SNHLY and FYNNEI.

This clone was seen only once. V usage is TRBV15 and J usage is TRBJ2-4, with D possibly matching TRBD2 (6 bases). The CDR3 is 15 amino acids. Germline V gene lookup returns CDR1 LNHNV and CDR2 YYDKDF (reference sequence). Trimming cost V 1 base and J 1 base, with 8 bases left between them. The CDR3 DNA is TGTGCCACCAGCAGAGTTGCGGGGGCCAAAAACATTCAGTACTTC. Amino acids: CATSRVAGAKNIQYF.

The J gene is TRBJ2-1, the V gene TRBV29-1; a weak D match, TRBD1 (6 bases). The CDR3 totals 13 residues. Germline lookup yields CDR1 SQVTM and CDR2 ANQGSEA. V gave up 7 bases and J gave up 4 bases, with 14 bases separating them. The CDR3 coding sequence is TGCAGCGGGACAGCCAACCTTTACAATGAGCAGTTCTTC. Translating gives CSGTANLYNEQFF.

This clone appeared once. The chain has TRBV4-1 and TRBJ1-5; 7 nucleotides line up with TRBD1. Germline V gene sequence: CDR1 MGHRA, CDR2 YSYEKL. This CDR3 comprises 15 residues. V lost 3 bases, J lost 4 bases, and 6 bases stayed unmatched. The CDR3: CASSHGTATNQPQHF. The CDR3 DNA sequence: TGCGCCAGCAGCCACGGGACAGCCACGAATCAGCCCCAGCATTTT.

V usage is TRBV9 and J usage is TRBJ1-3; D is uncertain. Per the germline V gene, CDR1 is SGDLS and CDR2 is YYNGEE. The CDR3 extends over 15 amino acids. V lost 0 bases to trimming and J lost 1 base, with 8 bases between them. CDR3: CASSVEWSSGNTIYF. CDR3 nucleotide sequence: TGTGCCAGCAGCGTAGAGTGGAGTTCTGGAAACACCATATATTTT.

J is TRBJ2-5 and V is TRBV10-3, with 9 nucleotides matching TRBD2. The V and J ends lost 4 bases and 5 bases, in that order; junction bases with no gene match: 14. Germline CDR1 is ENHRY and CDR2 is SYGVKD. The CDR3 runs to 17 residues. CDR3: CAISAGRPSGNRETQYF. CDR3 coding DNA: TGTGCCATCAGTGCGGGTCGTCCTAGCGGGAATCGGGAGACCCAGTACTTC.

The chain has TRBV19 and TRBJ2-7, with 7 bases aligning to TRBD1. Germline V lookup: CDR1 LNHDA, CDR2 SQIVND (reference sequence). The CDR3 has 15 amino acids. The trim removed 4 bases at V and 6 bases at J, leaving 12 bases unmatched. Written as DNA, the CDR3 is TGTGCCAGTAGTAAACTTACAGGGGCAGAGGGCGAGCAGTACTTC. Protein: CASSKLTGAEGEQYF.